A selection of T cell receptor beta chains follows, all from one sample in a study of blood T cell repertoires in COVID-19. Some clones are missing from TCRdb's copy, which holds only in-frame ones; the method was immunoSEQ multiplex PCR. The table records 93,000 or so clones, around 82% of them present only once. Sequencing was carried out using peripheral blood. These receptors were taken from a human donor in a cohort sampled during active or convalescent COVID-19. Each CDR3 is given with its conserved first and last residue. A D gene is named only where the DNA matches it firmly. A row's size may be missing; if present it is once, few, many or a size class.

d_call j_call v_call clone_size cdr3_aa cdr3_nt
. TRBJ1-6 TRBV5-6 . CASSLGGGVNSPLHF TGTGCCAGCAGCTTGGGAGGAGGGGTAAATTCACCCCTCCACTTT
. TRBJ2-7 TRBV29-1 . CSVEGSYEQYF TGCAGCGTTGAGGGGAGCTACGAGCAGTACTTC
TRBD1 TRBJ2-5 TRBV10-2 . CASRHFGDRLLETQYF TGCGCCAGCAGGCACTTTGGGGACAGGTTGTTGGAGACCCAGTACTTC
. TRBJ2-5 TRBV7-9 . CASSLIARLQGRGETQYF TGTGCCAGCAGCCTCATAGCTAGACTACAGGGTAGGGGAGAGACCCAGTACTTC
. TRBJ1-6 TRBV2 . CASSERGGWGNSPLHF TGTGCCAGCAGTGAAAGGGGTGGATGGGGCAATTCACCCCTCCACTTT
TRBD1 TRBJ2-7 TRBV5-6 . CASSKAGGSSYEQYF TGTGCCAGCAGCAAAGCAGGGGGAAGCTCCTACGAGCAGTACTTC
TRBD2 TRBJ2-2 TRBV7-2 few CASSLVSGAASGELFF TGTGCCAGCAGCTTGGTTAGCGGGGCGGCGTCCGGGGAGCTGTTTTTT
. TRBJ1-2 TRBV29-1 . CSVHPGDQFPGYTF TGCAGCGTCCATCCGGGAGACCAATTCCCTGGCTACACCTTC
. TRBJ2-2 TRBV29-1 . CSVEGQGLGTGELFF TGCAGCGTTGAAGGGCAGGGGCTGGGCACCGGGGAGCTGTTTTTT
TRBD1 TRBJ1-1 TRBV9 . CASSSGQGAQFIEAFF TGTGCCAGCAGCTCCGGACAGGGGGCGCAGTTCATTGAAGCTTTCTTT
. TRBJ1-6 TRBV27 . CASSLSTGTYNSPLHF TGTGCCAGCAGTTTATCTACGGGGACCTATAATTCACCCCTCCACTTT
. TRBJ2-1 TRBV7-9 . CASSFRQGLYNEQFF TGTGCCAGCAGCTTTCGCCAGGGCTTGTACAATGAGCAGTTCTTC
. TRBJ2-1 TRBV7-9 . CASSLAGQVTSNEQFF TGTGCCAGCAGCTTAGCGGGTCAGGTGACTAGCAATGAGCAGTTCTTC
. TRBJ1-1 TRBV4-2 . CASSQGGRGYFTEAFF TGTGCCAGCAGCCAAGGGGGTCGCGGGTACTTCACTGAAGCTTTCTTT
TRBD1 TRBJ1-5 TRBV24-1 . CATKKGGTRNQPQHF TGTGCCACCAAGAAAGGGGGCACCCGAAATCAGCCCCAGCATTTT
TRBD2 TRBJ2-1 TRBV6-5 . CASSLGLAGGNEQFF TGTGCCAGCAGCCTCGGACTAGCGGGGGGAAATGAGCAGTTCTTC
. TRBJ2-7 TRBV6-2/TRBV6-3 once CASSYPVYEQYF TGTGCCAGCAGTTACCCGGTCTACGAGCAGTACTTC
TRBD1 TRBJ1-1 TRBV19 . CATSTTGDTEAFF TGTGCCACCTCCACCACAGGGGACACTGAAGCTTTCTTT
TRBD1 TRBJ1-3 TRBV19 . CASSIDGTAGNTIYF TGTGCCAGTAGTATAGATGGGACAGCTGGAAACACCATATATTTT
TRBD1 TRBJ1-1 TRBV5-1 . CASSLDTGQGSDEAFF TGCGCCAGCAGCTTGGACACAGGACAGGGATCTGATGAAGCTTTCTTT
. TRBJ1-1 TRBV7-2 . CASSVSEVSFF TGTGCCAGCAGCGTCTCGGAGGTATCTTTCTTT
. TRBJ2-1 TRBV11-2 . CASSLSTGTPSYNEQFF TGTGCCAGCAGCTTAAGTACAGGAACCCCCTCCTACAATGAGCAGTTCTTC